This TCR beta chain came from a study of shared clonotypes between healthy human individuals (dated by TCRdb to 2018 to 2021). Regarding the study in general: Three men and a couple of women, aged 18 to 49 years, made up the cohort. For each donor, three plates each were used for CD4 naive and CD4 memory, two plates were used for CD8 naive, and one plate was used for CD8 memory. Blood TCR repertoires of a handful of healthy adults were deeply sequenced to estimate repertoire size and the extent of clonotype sharing between individuals. Different laboratories and diverse techniques were used to prepare libraries and sequence TCR repertoires, to increase sequencing depth and limit assay-specific biases. Each donor's leukapheresis produced roughly between roughly 0.85 and 9.5 billion PBMCs. What the work shows at the level of the full study, not this receptor alone: Sampling was restricted to blood, and TCR repertoires in tissue are likely to differ from TCR repertoires in blood. Rarefaction of sorted-subset datasets indicated incomplete sequencing despite the large sequencing depth. When several donors were compared, the shared fraction of clonotypes was around 4.6% for naive CD4, about 4% for naive CD8, 2% to 2.5% for memory CD4, and about 0.36% for memory CD8. Compared with non-shared clonotypes, the clonotypes found in all four sorted-subset donors had higher generation probabilities. Pairwise subsampling indicated that sequencing depth was expected to affect the degree of clonotype sharing among donors. Because the study included a small number of donors, the genetic and exposure-history diversity represented was limited. Estimated clonotype richness was generally larger for naive than for memory subsets.

The cysteine opens and the phenylalanine closes a CDR3 of 16 amino acids. Here the CDR3 DNA is all that survives: 48 bases in frame from base 1. For CDR1 and CDR2, the germline V gene lists SGDLS and YYNGEE. V is clipped by 1 base and J by 0 bases, and the sequence between their germline boundaries is 10 bases long. The donors were healthy, HIV-negative adults who had no recently reported acute infections or vaccinations. Every donor was a Caucasian adult living in Nashville, Tennessee, USA. CD8 memory samples were composed of magnetically selected CD45RO+ cells combined with CCR7-negative CD45RA+ effector memory (TemRA) cells. Blood was collected by leukapheresis, and PBMCs were isolated by Ficoll-Histopaque density gradient centrifugation and then cryopreserved in liquid nitrogen vapor phase. Analytical flow cytometry was used to check the purity and quantity of each magnetically sorted T cell population. Genomic DNA was isolated from every sorted fraction and measured by UV absorbance on a Nanodrop 2000c.

As regards this clone: Which antigen it targets is not known. Per-base qualities were not stored, and no clone one base away is much larger.

Using the deep immunoSEQ assay, TCR CDR3 regions were amplified from genomic DNA by multiplex PCR. For each cell subset, the extracted genomic DNA was distributed evenly across all wells of several immunoSEQ 96-well plates, and each plate served as one replicate. For sorted subsets, each replicate PCR was loaded with 150 to 250 ng genomic DNA, equivalent to 30,000 or so T cell genomes. Purified libraries were quantified with a Qubit 3.0 fluorometer, sized on a Bioanalyzer 2100, and re-quantified with the KAPA Library Quantification kit. A separate single-read 150-cycle Illumina NextSeq 550 flow cell was used to sequence each immunoSEQ 96-well plate. On the study's bioinformatics: Because the immunoSEQ output held only junctional sequences and lacked quality scores, the filtering could not match the filtering applied to full-length reads. Sequences were annotated with PyIR, a Python wrapper for IgBLAST v1.9, using IMGT germline references to assign V/J genes and CDR3. Reads with weak V/J assignments (E-value above 1e-6), missing CDR3, stop codons, out-of-frame junctions, or ambiguous translated residues were removed. V3J clonotypes were defined as sequences sharing the same inferred V gene, J gene, and CDR3 amino acid sequence. The percentage overlap between two repertoires was calculated by dividing the number of shared unique clonotypes by the size of the smaller repertoire. Repertoire richness was assessed with RTK rarefaction, the Chao1 estimator, and Recon v2.1 estimates of unobserved clonotypes. For all TCRbeta clonotypes obtained by the gDNA method from a few donors, generation probabilities were computed with OLGA. TCRdb obtained this table from immuneACCESS and retained in-frame rearrangements with V and J assigned. These tables miss some clones; where compared with another copy, unresolved V genes account for less than half of the shortfall, and the remainder is unexplained. For V, J and clone size, that table is used; D and trimming come from the DNA. Counted in this sample were approximately 710,000 clones; around 90% of them appeared once. 34% of the sample goes to the ten largest clones.

Material for sequencing was memory CD8+ T cells from PBMCs. The cell subset or site label corresponds to: CD45RO+ cells pooled with CCR7-negative TemRA cells. The sequence came from a man aged 18 to 30 in good health. Some clones in this sample may be carry-over from other donors' samples. This receptor chain uses TRBV9 and TRBJ2-2, with no reliable assignment of the D segment. The CDR3 corresponds to CASSVSPPTNTGELFF. At the DNA level, the sequence is TGTGCCAGCAGCGTATCCCCACCGACGAACACCGGGGAGCTGTTTTTT.